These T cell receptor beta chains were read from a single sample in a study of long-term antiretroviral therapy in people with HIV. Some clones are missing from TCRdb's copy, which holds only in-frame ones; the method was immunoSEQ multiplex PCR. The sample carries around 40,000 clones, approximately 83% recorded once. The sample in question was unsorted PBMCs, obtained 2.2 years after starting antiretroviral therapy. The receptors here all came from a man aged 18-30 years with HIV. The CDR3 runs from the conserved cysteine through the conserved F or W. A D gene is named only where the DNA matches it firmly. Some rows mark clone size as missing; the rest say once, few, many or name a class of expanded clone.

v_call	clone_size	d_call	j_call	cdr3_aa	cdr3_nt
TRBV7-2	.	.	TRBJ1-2	CASSGYIQNAYTF	TGTGCCAGCAGCGGGTATATTCAGAATGCCTACACCTTC
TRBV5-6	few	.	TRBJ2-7	CASSLLHGWEQYF	TGTGCCAGCAGCTTGTTACACGGCTGGGAGCAGTACTTC
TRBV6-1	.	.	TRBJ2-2	CASSEGYTGELFF	TGTGCCAGCAGTGAGGGATACACCGGGGAGCTGTTTTTT
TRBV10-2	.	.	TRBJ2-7	CASSESGYHEQYF	TGCGCCAGCAGTGAGTCTGGTTACCACGAGCAGTACTTC
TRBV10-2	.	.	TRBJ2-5	CASRAPGGETQYF	TGCGCCAGCAGAGCTCCTGGCGGGGAGACCCAGTACTTC
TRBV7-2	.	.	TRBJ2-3	CASSPSFGDTQYF	TGTGCCAGCAGCCCCAGTTTTGGAGATACGCAGTATTTT
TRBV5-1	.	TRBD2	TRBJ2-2	CASSLSGRASDGELFF	TGCGCCAGCAGCTTGTCCGGGAGGGCCTCAGACGGGGAGCTGTTTTTT
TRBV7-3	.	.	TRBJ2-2	CASSPQGFANTGELFF	TGTGCCAGCAGCCCGCAGGGTTTCGCGAACACCGGGGAGCTGTTTTTT
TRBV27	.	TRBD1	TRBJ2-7	CASSFSGQGATEQYF	TGTGCCAGCAGTTTCTCGGGACAGGGGGCGACCGAGCAGTACTTC
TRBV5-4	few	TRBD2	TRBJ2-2	CASGGRGYGGSYTGELFF	TGTGCCAGCGGTGGAAGAGGGTATGGCGGGAGTTACACCGGGGAGCTGTTTTTT
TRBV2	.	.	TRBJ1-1	CASVPGWRGVDTEAFF	TGTGCCAGCGTGCCGGGATGGCGGGGTGTGGACACTGAAGCTTTCTTT
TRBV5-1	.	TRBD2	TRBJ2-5	CASSLASGGGAGETQYF	TGCGCCAGCAGCTTGGCCTCTGGCGGGGGGGCCGGAGAGACCCAGTACTTC
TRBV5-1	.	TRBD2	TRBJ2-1	CASSLGLAGYNEQFF	TGCGCCAGCAGCTTGGGACTAGCGGGTTACAATGAGCAGTTCTTC
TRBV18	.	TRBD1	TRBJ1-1	CASSPGRGQGGTEAFF	TGTGCCAGCTCACCCGGAAGGGGACAGGGAGGGACTGAAGCTTTCTTT
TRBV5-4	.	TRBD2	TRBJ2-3	CASKAGGGADTQYF	TGTGCCAGCAAAGCGGGAGGAGGAGCAGATACGCAGTATTTT
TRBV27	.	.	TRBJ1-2	CASTALIYGYTF	TGTGCCAGCACCGCACTGATCTATGGCTACACCTTC
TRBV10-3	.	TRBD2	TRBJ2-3	CAISEQIAGNTDTQYF	TGTGCCATCAGTGAGCAGATAGCGGGAAACACAGATACGCAGTATTTT
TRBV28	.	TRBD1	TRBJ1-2	CATPRGDRGRRNYGYTF	TGTGCCACGCCCAGGGGGGACAGGGGGAGGAGAAACTATGGCTACACCTTC
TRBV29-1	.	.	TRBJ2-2	CSVGGSGAGELFF	TGCAGCGTTGGTGGGTCGGGTGCCGGGGAGCTGTTTTTT
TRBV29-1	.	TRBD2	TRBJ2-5	CSSGRVGETQYF	TGCAGCAGCGGGAGGGTTGGAGAGACCCAGTACTTC
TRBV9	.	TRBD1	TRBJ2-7	CASSVAGSGGYNEQYF	TGTGCCAGCAGCGTAGCGGGGTCAGGGGGCTATAACGAGCAGTACTTC
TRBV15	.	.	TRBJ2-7	CATSSPGGRTDYEQYF	TGTGCCACCAGCAGTCCGGGCGGCCGGACAGATTACGAGCAGTACTTC
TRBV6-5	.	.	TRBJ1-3	CASSYSSGLGNTIYF	TGTGCCAGCAGTTACTCATCGGGACTTGGAAACACCATATATTTT
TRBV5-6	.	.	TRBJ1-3	CASSLYSGNTIYF	TGTGCCAGCAGCTTGTACTCTGGAAACACCATATATTTT
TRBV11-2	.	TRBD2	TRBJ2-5	CASSLGLAQTQYF	TGTGCCAGCAGCTTAGGACTAGCCCAGACCCAGTACTTC
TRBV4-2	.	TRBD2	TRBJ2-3	CASSQDQASGSRTDTQYF	TGTGCCAGCAGCCAAGATCAGGCTAGCGGGAGTCGAACAGATACGCAGTATTTT
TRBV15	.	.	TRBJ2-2	CATSKPGPISGELFF	TGTGCCACCAGCAAGCCGGGACCAATCTCCGGGGAGCTGTTTTTT
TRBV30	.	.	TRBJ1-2	CAWNYRAVINYGYTF	TGTGCCTGGAATTATAGGGCAGTTATTAACTATGGCTACACCTTC
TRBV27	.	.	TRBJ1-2	CASSSLRRQSYGYTF	TGTGCCAGCAGTTCCTTAAGACGACAGAGCTATGGCTACACCTTC
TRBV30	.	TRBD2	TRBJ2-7	CAWSTLSGRTNEQYF	TGTGCCTGGAGTACCCTTAGCGGGAGGACAAACGAGCAGTACTTC
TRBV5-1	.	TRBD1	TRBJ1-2	CASSLGTGGFSNYGYTF	TGCGCCAGCAGCCTCGGGACAGGGGGGTTTTCTAACTATGGCTACACCTTC
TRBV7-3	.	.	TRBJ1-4	CASSLHLGSDEKLFF	TGTGCCAGCAGCTTACATCTCGGAAGCGATGAAAAACTGTTTTTT
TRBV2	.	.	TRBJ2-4	CASKKDSKNIQYF	TGTGCCAGCAAGAAGGACAGCAAAAACATTCAGTACTTC
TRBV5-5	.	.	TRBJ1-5	CASSLAPDQPQHF	TGTGCCAGCAGCTTGGCCCCGGATCAGCCCCAGCATTTT
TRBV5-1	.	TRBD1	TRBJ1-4	CASSIDRGEKLFF	TGCGCCAGCAGCATCGACAGGGGTGAAAAACTGTTTTTT
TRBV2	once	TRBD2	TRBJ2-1	CASNGGENEQFF	TGTGCCAGCAATGGGGGGGAGAATGAGCAGTTCTTC
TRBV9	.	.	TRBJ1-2	CASASGWGASGYTF	TGTGCCAGCGCCAGCGGATGGGGGGCGAGCGGCTACACCTTC
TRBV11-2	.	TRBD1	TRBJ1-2	CASSLVDRGFSGYTF	TGTGCCAGCAGCCTAGTGGACAGGGGTTTTAGTGGCTACACCTTC
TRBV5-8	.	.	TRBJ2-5	CASSLDLAGAEQETQYF	TGTGCCAGCAGCTTGGATCTGGCAGGGGCCGAGCAAGAGACCCAGTACTTC
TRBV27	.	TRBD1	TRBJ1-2	CASSWTGTDYGYTF	TGTGCCAGCAGCTGGACAGGGACGGACTATGGCTACACCTTC
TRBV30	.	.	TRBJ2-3	CAWSDEGTDTQYF	TGTGCCTGGAGTGATGAAGGCACAGATACGCAGTATTTT
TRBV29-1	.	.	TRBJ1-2	CSAHPTDSKGYTF	TGCAGCGCCCACCCGACCGATTCCAAGGGCTACACCTTC